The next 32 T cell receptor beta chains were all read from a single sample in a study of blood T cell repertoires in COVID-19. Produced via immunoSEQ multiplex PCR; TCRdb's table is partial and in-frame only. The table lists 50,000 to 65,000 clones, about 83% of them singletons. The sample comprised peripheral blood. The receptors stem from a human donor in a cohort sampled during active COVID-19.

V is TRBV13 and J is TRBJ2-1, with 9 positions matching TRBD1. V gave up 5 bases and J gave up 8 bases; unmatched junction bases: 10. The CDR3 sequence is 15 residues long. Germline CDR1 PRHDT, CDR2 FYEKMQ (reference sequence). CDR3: CASSPGTGSMDEQFF. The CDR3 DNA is TGTGCCAGCAGCCCCGGGACAGGGAGTATGGATGAGCAGTTCTTC.

CDR3 nucleotide sequence: TGTGCCAGCAGTTACGGGGGGAACTATGGCTACACCTTC. Protein: CASSYGGNYGYTF. The chain recombines TRBV6-5 with TRBJ1-2; tentative D call: TRBD1 (5 bases). V shed 2 bases and J shed 2 bases, with 6 bases lying between them. The CDR3 loop spans 13 amino acids. Germline V gives CDR1 MNHEY, CDR2 SVGAGI.

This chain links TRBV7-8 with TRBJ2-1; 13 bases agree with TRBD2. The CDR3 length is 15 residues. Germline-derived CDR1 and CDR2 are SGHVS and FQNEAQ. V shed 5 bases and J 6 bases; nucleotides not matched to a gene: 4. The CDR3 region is CASSPRTSGSNEQFF. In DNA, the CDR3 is TGTGCCAGCAGCCCACGGACTAGCGGGAGCAATGAGCAGTTCTTC.

For the CDR3, the DNA is TGTGCTAGCGCCCCGGTCTCCTATAATTCACCCCTCCACTTT. As protein: CASAPVSYNSPLHF. The chain couples TRBV12-5 to TRBJ1-6, with D hard to call. This CDR3 region has 14 residues. V lost 9 bases and J 0 bases, leaving 9 bases between the germline ends. From germline, CDR1 is LGHNT and CDR2 FRNRAP.

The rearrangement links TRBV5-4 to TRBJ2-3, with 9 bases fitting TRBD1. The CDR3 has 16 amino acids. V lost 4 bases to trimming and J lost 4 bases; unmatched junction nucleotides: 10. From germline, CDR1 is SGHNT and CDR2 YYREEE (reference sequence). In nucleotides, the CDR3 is TGTGCCAGCAGCCGCCCAGCGGGACAGGGCGCAGATACGCAGTATTTT. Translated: CASSRPAGQGADTQYF.

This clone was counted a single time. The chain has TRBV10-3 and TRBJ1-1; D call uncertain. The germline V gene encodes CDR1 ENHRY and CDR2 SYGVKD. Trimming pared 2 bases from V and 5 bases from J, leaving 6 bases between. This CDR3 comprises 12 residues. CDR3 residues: CAISEEATEAFF. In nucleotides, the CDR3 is TGTGCCATCAGTGAGGAAGCAACTGAAGCTTTCTTT.

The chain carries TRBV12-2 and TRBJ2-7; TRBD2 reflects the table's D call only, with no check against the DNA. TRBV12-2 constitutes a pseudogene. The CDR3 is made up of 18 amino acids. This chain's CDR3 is CASRGAWSSGRSSYEQYF. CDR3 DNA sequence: TGTGCAAGTCGGGGCGCGTGGTCTAGCGGGCGAAGCTCCTACGAGCAGTACTTC.

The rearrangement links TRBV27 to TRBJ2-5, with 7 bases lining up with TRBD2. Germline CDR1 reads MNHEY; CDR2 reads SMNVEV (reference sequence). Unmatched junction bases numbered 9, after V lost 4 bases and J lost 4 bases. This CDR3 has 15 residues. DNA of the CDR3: TGTGCCAGCAGTTCCCTGGGATCGGGGGGAGAGACCCAGTACTTC. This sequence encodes CASSSLGSGGETQYF.

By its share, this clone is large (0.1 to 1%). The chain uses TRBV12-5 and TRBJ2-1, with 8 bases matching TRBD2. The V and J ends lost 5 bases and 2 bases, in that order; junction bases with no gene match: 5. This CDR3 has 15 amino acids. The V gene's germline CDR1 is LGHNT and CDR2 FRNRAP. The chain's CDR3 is CASGPKAGAYNEQFF. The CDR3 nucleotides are TGTGCTAGTGGTCCCAAAGCGGGAGCCTACAATGAGCAGTTCTTC.

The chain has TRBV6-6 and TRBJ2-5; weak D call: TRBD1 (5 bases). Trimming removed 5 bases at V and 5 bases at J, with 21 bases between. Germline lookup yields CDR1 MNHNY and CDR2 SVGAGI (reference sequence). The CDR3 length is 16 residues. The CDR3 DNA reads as TGTGCCAGCAGTCTTTCTTGGGGCATGACGAGCGAGACCCAGTACTTC. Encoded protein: CASSLSWGMTSETQYF.

The DNA of the CDR3 is TGTGCCAGCAGCGCGGATGGAGGAAATCAGCCCCAGCATTTT. Residues: CASSADGGNQPQHF. This chain joins TRBV5-6 and TRBJ1-5; the D is unclear. The CDR3 is 14 amino acids. Germline V gene data show CDR1 as SGHDT and CDR2 as YYEEEE. V lost 4 bases to trimming and J lost 4 bases, with 12 bases between them.

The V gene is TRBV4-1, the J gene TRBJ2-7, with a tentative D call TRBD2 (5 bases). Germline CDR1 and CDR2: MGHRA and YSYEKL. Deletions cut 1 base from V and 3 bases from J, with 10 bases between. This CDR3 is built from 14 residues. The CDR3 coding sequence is TGCGCCAGCAGCCAAGGAGGGATACTCTACGAGCAGTACTTC. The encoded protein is CASSQGGILYEQYF.

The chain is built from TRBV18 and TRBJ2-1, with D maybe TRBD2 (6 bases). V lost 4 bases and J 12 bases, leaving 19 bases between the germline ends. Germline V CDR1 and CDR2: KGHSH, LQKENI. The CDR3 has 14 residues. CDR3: CASSRGLSRGGQFF. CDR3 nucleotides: TGTGCCAGCTCACGCGGACTATCTAGAGGCGGGCAGTTCTTC. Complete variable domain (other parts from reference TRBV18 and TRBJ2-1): NAGVMQNPRHLVRRRGQEARLRCSPMKGHSHVYWYRQLPEEGLKFMVYLQKENIIDESGMPKERFSAEFPKEGPSILRIQQVVRGDSAAYFCASSRGLSRGGQFFGPGTRLTVL.

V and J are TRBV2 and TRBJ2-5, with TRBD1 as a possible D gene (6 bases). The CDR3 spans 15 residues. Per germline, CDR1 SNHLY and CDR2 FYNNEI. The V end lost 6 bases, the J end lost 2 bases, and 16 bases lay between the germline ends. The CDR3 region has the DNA TGTGCCAGCAGGCAATACGGGACAAATCAAGAGACCCAGTACTTC. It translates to CASRQYGTNQETQYF.

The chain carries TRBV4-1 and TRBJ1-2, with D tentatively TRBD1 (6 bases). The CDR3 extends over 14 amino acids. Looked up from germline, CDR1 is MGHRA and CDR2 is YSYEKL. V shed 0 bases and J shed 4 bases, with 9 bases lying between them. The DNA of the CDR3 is TGCGCCAGCAGCCAAGAGGAAGGGGGCTATGGCTACACCTTC. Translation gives CASSQEEGGYGYTF.

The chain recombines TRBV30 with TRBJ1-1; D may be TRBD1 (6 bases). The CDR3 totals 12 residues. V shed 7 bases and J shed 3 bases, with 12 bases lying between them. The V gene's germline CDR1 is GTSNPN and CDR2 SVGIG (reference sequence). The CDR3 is CASAGQYTEAFF. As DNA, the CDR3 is TGTGCCTCAGCGGGACAATACACTGAAGCTTTCTTT.

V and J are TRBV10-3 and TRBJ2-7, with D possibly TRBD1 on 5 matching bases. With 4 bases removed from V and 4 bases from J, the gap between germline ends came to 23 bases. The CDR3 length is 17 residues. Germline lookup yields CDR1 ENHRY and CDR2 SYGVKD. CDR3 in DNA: TGTGCCATCAGTGGGTCCCAGGGCCGTGGGTCGAAGTACGAGCAGTACTTC. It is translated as CAISGSQGRGSKYEQYF.

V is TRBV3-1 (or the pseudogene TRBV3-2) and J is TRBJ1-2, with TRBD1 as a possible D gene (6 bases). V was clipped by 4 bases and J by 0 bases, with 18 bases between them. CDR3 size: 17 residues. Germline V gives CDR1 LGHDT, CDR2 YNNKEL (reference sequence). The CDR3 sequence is CASSRTWTASSNYGYTF. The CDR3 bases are TGTGCCAGCAGCCGGACCTGGACAGCCAGTTCTAACTATGGCTACACCTTC.

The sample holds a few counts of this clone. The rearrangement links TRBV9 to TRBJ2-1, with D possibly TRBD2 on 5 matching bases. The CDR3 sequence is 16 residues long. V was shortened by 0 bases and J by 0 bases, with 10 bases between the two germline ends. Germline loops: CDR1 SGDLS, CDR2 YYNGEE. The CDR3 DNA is TGTGCCAGCAGCGTAGCCCCCCGGGGCTCCTACAATGAGCAGTTCTTC. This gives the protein CASSVAPRGSYNEQFF.

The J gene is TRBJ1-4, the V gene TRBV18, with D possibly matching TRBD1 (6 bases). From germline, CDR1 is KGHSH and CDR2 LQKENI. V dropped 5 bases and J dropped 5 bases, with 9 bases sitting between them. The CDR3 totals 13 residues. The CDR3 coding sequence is TGTGCCAGCTCAGCAGGGGTCAATGAAAAACTGTTTTTT. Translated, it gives CASSAGVNEKLFF.

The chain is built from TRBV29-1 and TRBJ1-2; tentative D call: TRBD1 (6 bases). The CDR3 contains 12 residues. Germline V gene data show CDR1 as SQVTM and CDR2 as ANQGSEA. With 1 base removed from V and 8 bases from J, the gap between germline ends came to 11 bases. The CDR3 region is CSVEGQGHGYTF. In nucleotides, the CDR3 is TGCAGCGTTGAAGGCCAGGGGCACGGCTACACCTTC.

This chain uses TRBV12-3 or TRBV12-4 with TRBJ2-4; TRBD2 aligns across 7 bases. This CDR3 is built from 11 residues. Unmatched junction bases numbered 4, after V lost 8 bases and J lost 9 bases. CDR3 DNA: TGTGCCAGCGCCGGGGGGAGCATTCAGTACTTC. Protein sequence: CASAGGSIQYF.

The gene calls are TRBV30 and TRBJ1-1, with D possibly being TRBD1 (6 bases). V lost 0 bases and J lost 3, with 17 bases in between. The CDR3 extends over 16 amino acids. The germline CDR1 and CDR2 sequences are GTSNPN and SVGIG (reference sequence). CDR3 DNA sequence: TGTGCCTGGAGTGTACCCCGGGGGGGGGCGGACACTGAAGCTTTCTTT. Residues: CAWSVPRGGADTEAFF.

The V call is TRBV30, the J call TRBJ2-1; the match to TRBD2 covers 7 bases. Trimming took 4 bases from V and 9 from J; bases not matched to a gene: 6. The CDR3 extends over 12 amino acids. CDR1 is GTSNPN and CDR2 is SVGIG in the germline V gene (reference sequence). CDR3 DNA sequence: TGTGCCTGGAATTGGGGCGGGGGTGAGCAGTTCTTC. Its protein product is CAWNWGGGEQFF.

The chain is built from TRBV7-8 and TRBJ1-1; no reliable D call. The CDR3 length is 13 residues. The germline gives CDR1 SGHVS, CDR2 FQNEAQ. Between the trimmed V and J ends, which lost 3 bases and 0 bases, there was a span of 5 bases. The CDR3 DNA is TGTGCCAGCAGCTTTAGCGTGAACACTGAAGCTTTCTTT. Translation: CASSFSVNTEAFF.

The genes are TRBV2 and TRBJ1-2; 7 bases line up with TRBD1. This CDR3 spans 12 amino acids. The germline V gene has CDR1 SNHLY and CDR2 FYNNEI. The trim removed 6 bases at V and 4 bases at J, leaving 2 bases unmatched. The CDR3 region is CASSRGIYGYTF. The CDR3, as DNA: TGTGCCAGCAGCAGGGGGATCTATGGCTACACCTTC.

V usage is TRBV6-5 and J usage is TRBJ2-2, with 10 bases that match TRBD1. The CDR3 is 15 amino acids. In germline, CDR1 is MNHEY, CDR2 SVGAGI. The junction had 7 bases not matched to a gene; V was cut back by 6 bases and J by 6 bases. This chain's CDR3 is CASRGQGPSAGELFF. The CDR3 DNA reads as TGTGCCAGCAGGGGACAGGGGCCCTCAGCCGGGGAGCTGTTTTTT.

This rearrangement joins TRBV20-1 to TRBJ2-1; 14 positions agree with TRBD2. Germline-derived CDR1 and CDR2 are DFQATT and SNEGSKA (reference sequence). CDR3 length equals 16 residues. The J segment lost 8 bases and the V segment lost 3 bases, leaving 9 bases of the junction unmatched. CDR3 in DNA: TGCAGTGCTAGTCAGGGACTAGCGGGGGTGTTTGATGAGCAGTTCTTC. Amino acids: CSASQGLAGVFDEQFF.

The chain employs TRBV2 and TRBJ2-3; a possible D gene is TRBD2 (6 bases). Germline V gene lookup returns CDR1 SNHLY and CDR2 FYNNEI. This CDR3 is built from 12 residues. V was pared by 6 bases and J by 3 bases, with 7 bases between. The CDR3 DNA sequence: TGTGCCAGCAGACGGGAGACAGATACGCAGTATTTT. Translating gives CASRRETDTQYF.

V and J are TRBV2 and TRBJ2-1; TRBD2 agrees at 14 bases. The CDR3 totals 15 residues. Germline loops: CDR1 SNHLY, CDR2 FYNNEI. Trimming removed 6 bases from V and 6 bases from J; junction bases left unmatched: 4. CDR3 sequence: CASSRGLAGVNEQFF. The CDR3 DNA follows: TGTGCCAGCAGCCGGGGACTAGCGGGAGTCAATGAGCAGTTCTTC. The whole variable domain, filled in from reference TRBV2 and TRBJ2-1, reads EPEVTQTPSHQVTQMGQEVILRCVPISNHLYFYWYRQILGQKVEFLVSFYNNEISEKSEIFDDQFSVERPDGSNFTLKIRSTKLEDSAMYFCASSRGLAGVNEQFFGPGTRLTVL.

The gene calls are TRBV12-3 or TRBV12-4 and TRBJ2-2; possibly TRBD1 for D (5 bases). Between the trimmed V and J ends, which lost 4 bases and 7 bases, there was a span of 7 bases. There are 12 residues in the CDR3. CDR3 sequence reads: CASSSRGGELFF. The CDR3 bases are TGTGCCAGCAGTTCTAGGGGCGGGGAGCTGTTTTTT.

The CDR3 DNA follows: TGTGCCAGCTCACCAGGGACAGGGGCCGGCGGCTATGGCTACACCTTC. This gives the protein CASSPGTGAGGYGYTF. This chain uses TRBV18 with TRBJ1-2, with 10 bases aligning to TRBD1. The germline V gene has CDR1 KGHSH and CDR2 LQKENI. CDR3 size: 16 residues. V was clipped by 2 bases and J by 4 bases; unmatched bases: 7.